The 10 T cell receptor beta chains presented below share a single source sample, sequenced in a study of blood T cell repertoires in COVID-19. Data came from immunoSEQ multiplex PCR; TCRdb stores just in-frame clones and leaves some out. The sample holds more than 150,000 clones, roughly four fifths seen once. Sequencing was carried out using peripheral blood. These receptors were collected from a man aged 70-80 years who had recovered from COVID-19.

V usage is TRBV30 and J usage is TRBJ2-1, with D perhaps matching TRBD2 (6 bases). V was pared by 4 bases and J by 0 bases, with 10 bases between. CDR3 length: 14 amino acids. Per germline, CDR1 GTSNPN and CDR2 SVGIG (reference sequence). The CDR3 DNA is TGTGCCTGGACCGGGACTCTCTCCTACAATGAGCAGTTCTTC. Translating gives CAWTGTLSYNEQFF.

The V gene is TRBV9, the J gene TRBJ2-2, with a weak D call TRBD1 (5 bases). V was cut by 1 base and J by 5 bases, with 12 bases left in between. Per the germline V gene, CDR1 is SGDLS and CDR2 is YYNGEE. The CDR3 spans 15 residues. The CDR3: CASSVLDIGTGELFF. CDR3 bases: TGTGCCAGCAGCGTATTGGACATCGGAACCGGGGAGCTGTTTTTT.

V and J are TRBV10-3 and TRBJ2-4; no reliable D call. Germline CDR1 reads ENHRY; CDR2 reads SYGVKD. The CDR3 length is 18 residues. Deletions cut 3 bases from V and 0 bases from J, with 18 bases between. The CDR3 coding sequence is TGTGCCATCAGTGACCACCACGCTAACGGGTTAGCCAAAAACATTCAGTACTTC. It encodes CAISDHHANGLAKNIQYF.

The CDR3 region is CASSRRESVDTQYF. The CDR3 nucleotides are TGTGCCAGCAGTCGGCGGGAGTCCGTAGATACGCAGTATTTT. The chain couples TRBV28 to TRBJ2-3; 7 positions agree with TRBD2. The germline V gene has CDR1 MDHEN and CDR2 SYDVKM. The V and J ends lost 5 bases and 5 bases, in that order; junction bases with no gene match: 7. CDR3 size: 14 residues.

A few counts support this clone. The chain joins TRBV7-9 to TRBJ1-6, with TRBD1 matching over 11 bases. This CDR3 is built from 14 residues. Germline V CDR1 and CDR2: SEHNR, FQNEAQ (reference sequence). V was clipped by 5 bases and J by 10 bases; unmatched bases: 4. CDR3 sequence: CASSQGQGVSPLHF. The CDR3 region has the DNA TGTGCCAGCAGCCAGGGACAGGGGGTCTCACCCCTCCACTTT.

CDR3: CASSYQTAQFF. CDR3 nucleotides: TGTGCCAGCAGTTACCAGACTGCTCAGTTCTTC. This chain joins TRBV6-6 and TRBJ2-1; D call uncertain. This CDR3 has 11 residues. Trimming left V 2 bases short and J 13 bases short, with 9 bases between. The germline V gene encodes CDR1 MNHNY and CDR2 SVGAGI (reference sequence).

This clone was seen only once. The CDR3 region has the DNA TGTGCCATCAGTGAACCGCGGACTAGCGGTTACAATGAGCAGTTCTTC. This codes for CAISEPRTSGYNEQFF. The rearrangement joins TRBV10-3 to TRBJ2-1, with 10 bases matching TRBD2. V shed 3 bases and J 4 bases; nucleotides not matched to a gene: 6. Germline lookup yields CDR1 ENHRY and CDR2 SYGVKD. This CDR3 spans 16 amino acids.

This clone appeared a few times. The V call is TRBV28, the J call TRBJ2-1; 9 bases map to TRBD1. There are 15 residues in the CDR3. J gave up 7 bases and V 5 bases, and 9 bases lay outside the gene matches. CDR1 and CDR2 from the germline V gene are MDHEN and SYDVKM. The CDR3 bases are TGTGCCAGCAGTACCCCGGGACAGGGAAATAATGAGCAGTTCTTC. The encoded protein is CASSTPGQGNNEQFF.

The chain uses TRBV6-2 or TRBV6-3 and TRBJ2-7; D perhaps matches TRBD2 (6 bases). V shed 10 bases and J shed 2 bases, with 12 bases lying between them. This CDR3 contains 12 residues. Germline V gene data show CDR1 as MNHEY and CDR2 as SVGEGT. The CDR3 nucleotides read TGTGCCATCAGCGGAGGGACCTACGAGCAGTACTTC. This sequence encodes CAISGGTYEQYF.

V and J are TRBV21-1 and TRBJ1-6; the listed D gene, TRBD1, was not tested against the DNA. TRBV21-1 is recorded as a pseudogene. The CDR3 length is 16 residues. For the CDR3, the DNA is TGTGCCAGCAGCAAAACCCCCACGACAGGGCCCAGGCCCCTCCACTTT. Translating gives CASSKTPTTGPRPLHF.